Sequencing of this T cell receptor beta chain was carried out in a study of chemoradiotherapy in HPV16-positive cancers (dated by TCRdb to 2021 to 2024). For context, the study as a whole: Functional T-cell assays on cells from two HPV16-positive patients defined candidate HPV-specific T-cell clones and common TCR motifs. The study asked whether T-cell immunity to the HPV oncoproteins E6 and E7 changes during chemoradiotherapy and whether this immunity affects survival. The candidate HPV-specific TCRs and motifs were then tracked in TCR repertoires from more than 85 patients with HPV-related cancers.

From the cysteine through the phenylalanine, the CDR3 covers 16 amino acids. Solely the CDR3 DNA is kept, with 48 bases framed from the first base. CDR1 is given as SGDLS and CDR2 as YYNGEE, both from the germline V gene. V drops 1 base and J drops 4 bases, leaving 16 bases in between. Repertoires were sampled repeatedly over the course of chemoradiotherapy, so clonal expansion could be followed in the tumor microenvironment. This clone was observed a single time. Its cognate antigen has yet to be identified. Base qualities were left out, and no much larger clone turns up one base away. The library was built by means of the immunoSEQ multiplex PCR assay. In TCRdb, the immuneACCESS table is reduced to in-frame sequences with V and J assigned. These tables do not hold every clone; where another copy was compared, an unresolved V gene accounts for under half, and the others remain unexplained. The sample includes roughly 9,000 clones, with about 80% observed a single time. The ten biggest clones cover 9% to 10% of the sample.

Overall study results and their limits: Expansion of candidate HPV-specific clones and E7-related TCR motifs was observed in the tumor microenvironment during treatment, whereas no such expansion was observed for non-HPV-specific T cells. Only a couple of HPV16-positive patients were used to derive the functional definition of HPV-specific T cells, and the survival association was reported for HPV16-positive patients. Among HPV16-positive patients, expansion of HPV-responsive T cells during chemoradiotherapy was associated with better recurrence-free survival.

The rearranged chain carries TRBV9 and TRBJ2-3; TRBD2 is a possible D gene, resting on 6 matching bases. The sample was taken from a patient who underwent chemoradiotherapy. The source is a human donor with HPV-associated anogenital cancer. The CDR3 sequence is CASSVPQSGEADTQYF. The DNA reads TGTGCCAGCAGCGTACCCCAGTCGGGGGAGGCAGATACGCAGTATTTT.